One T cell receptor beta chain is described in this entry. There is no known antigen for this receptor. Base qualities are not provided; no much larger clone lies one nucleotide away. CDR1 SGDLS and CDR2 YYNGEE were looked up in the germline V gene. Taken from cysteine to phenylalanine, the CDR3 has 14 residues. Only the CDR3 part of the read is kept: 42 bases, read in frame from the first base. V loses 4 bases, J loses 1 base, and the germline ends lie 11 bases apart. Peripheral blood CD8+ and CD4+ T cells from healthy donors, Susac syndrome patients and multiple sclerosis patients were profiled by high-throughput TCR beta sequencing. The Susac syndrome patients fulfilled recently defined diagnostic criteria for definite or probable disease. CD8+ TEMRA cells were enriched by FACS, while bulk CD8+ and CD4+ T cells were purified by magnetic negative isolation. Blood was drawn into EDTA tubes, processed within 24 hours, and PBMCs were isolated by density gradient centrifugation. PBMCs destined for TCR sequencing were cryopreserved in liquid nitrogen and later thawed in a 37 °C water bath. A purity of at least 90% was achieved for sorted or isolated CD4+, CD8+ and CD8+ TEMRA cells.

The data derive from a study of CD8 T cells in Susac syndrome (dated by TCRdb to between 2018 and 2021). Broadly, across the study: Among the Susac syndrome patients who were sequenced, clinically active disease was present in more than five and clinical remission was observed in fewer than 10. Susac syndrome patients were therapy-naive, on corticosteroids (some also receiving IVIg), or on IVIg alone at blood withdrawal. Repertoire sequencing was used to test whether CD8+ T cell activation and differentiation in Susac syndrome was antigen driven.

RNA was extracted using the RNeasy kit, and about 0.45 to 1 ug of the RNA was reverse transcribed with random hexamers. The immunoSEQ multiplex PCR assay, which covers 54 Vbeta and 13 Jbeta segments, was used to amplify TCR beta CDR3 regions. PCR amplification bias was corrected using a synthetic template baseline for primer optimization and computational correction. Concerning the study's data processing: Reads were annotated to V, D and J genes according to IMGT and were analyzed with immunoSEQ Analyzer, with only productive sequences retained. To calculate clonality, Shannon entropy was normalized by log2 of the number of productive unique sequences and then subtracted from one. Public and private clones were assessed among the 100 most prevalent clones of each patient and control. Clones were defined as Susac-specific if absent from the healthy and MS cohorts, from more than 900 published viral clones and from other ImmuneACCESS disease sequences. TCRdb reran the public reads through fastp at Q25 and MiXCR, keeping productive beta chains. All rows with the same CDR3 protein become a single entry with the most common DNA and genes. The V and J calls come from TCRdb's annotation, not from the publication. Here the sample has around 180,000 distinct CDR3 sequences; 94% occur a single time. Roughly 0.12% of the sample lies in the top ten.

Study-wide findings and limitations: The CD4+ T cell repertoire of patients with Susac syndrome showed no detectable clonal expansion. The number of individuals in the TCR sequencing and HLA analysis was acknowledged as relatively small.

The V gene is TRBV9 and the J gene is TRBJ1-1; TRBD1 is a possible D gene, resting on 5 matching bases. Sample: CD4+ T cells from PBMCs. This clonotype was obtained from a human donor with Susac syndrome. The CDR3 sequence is CASSPGLENTEAFF. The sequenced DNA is TGTGCCAGCAGCCCGGGACTCGAGAACACTGAAGCTTTCTTT.